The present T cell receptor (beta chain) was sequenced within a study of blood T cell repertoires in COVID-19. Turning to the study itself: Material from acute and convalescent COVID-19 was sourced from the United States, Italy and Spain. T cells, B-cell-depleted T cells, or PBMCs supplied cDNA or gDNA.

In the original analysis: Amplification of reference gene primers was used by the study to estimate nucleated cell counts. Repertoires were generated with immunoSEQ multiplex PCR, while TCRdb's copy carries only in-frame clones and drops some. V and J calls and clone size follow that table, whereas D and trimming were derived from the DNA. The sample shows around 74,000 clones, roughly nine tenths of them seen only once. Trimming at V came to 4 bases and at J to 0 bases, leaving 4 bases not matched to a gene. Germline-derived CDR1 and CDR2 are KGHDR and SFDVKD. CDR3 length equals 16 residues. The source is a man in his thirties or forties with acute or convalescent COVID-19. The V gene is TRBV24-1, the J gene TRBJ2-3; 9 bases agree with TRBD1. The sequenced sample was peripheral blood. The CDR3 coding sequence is TGTGCCACCAGTGAGCCCGGGACAGGGAGCACAGATACGCAGTATTTT. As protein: CATSEPGTGSTDTQYF.